The sequence of this TCR beta chain was determined in a study of blood T cell repertoires in COVID-19. Study-level background: Sources were T cells, B-cell-depleted T cells, or PBMCs; the material itself was cDNA or gDNA.

Sequencing used immunoSEQ multiplex PCR; TCRdb keeps in-frame clones, though not all of them. In the table there are approximately 300,000 clones, approximately 88% of which are singletons. Germline loops: CDR1 SNHLY, CDR2 FYNNEI. Trimming left V 3 bases short and J 13 bases short, with 19 bases between. The CDR3 covers 14 residues. Sequences were obtained from peripheral blood. The TCR comes from a man aged 18 to 30 who had recovered from COVID-19. This sequence joins TRBV2 and TRBJ2-1, with TRBD1 as a possible D gene (6 bases). The CDR3 nucleotides are TGTGCCAGCAGTGATCGTGGGGGCACATCCGGCCAGTTCTTC. Translating it yields CASSDRGGTSGQFF.